What follows is one T cell receptor (beta chain) and its context. What it binds is unknown. Data came from immunoSEQ multiplex PCR; TCRdb stores just in-frame clones and leaves some out. The repertoire holds some 89,000 clones, with roughly 90% as singletons. This record belongs to a study of T cell responses to AZD1222 COVID-19 vaccine. On the study more broadly: Combined were second doses at about 4 or about 12 weeks.

The CDR3 has 15 amino acids. V lost 2 bases to trimming and J lost 0 bases, with 11 bases between them. Germline CDR1 and CDR2: SGHKS and YYEKEE (reference sequence). Study-wide findings and caveats: The CD4 TCRs associated with vaccination extended across spike and predominated at 160-218 and 743-854. Variant regions that are unmutated are reportedly the target of nearly half of spike-specific TCRs.

This chain joins TRBV5-5 and TRBJ1-1; no clear D gene. This sample comprised peripheral blood, obtained on day 0 of AZD1222 vaccination. This clonotype was obtained from an adult in good health. The CDR3 loop is CASSLTQNMNTEAFF. CDR3 in DNA: TGTGCCAGCAGCTTAACCCAAAATATGAACACTGAAGCTTTCTTT. The whole variable domain, filled in from reference TRBV5-5 and TRBJ1-1, reads DAGVTQSPTHLIKTRGQQVTLRCSPISGHKSVSWYQQVLGQGPQFIFQYYEKEERGRGNFPDRFSARQFPNYSSELNVNALLLGDSALYLCASSLTQNMNTEAFFGQGTRLTVV.